This T cell receptor beta chain is from a study of patients and donors after allogeneic stem cell transplantation. Per germline, CDR1 SEHNR and CDR2 FQNEAQ (reference sequence). The CDR3 runs 13 residues. V gave up 2 bases and J gave up 7 bases, with 11 bases separating them. This clonotype was picked up a small number of times. TCRdb re-called the RT-PCR reads through MiXCR, storing one row per CDR3 protein. There are about a million distinct CDR3 sequences in the sample; around 17% occur only once, and 5% to 7.5% lies in the top ten. This chain uses TRBV7-9 with TRBJ1-1, with D possibly TRBD1 on 6 matching bases. This TCR came from a human donor who was either an allogeneic HSCT recipient or a stem cell or donor lymphocyte infusion donor (not recorded which). It is not recorded whose cells these are; they may come from a transplant donor. The sequencing sample was made of blood, either unsorted or a sorted T cell fraction (not recorded which). This CDR3 is CASSLKGGGEAFF. Here the CDR3 DNA reads TGTGCCAGCAGCTTAAAGGGGGGGGGTGAAGCTTTCTTT.